This T cell receptor (beta chain) came from a study of T cell responses to AZD1222 COVID-19 vaccine. Produced via immunoSEQ multiplex PCR; TCRdb's table is partial and in-frame only. The table has about 110,000 clones, 82% seen once. In regard to this clone: The target antigen is unknown.

Study-level results: Clonal diversity was possibly underestimated, and white British individuals and females predominated among donors.

Sequencing used peripheral blood, obtained on day 0 of AZD1222 vaccination. The clonotype was recovered from an adult in good health.

Here the CDR3 reads CASRPRAAGWNEQFF. The CDR3, as DNA: TGTGCCAGTAGACCACGGGCGGCAGGGTGGAATGAGCAGTTCTTC. V gene TRBV19 combines with J gene TRBJ2-1, with D possibly being TRBD1 (5 bases). CDR3 length equals 15 residues. Trimming left V 6 bases short and J 7 bases short, with 19 bases between. The germline V gene encodes CDR1 LNHDA and CDR2 SQIVND (reference sequence). The full variable domain, with the rest looked up from reference TRBV19 and TRBJ2-1, is DGGITQSPKYLFRKEGQNVTLSCEQNLNHDAMYWYRQDPGQGLRLIYYSQIVNDFQKGDIAEGYSVSREKKESFPLTVTSAQKNPTAFYLCASRPRAAGWNEQFFGPGTRLTVL.